Following are 8 T cell receptor beta chains from one sample sequenced in a study of cytomegalovirus exposure and HLA in healthy donors (dated by TCRdb to the late 2010s). Library generation was performed with the immunoSEQ multiplex PCR assay. For the multiplex PCR, a mixture combining 60 forward primers for TCR Vbeta segments and 13 reverse primers for TCR Jbeta segments was used. The table was pulled from immuneACCESS by TCRdb, which kept in-frame rearrangements only. Such tables lose some clones; where checked, under half of the loss comes from unresolved V genes, and the rest has no known cause. The sample profile shows around 64,000 clones; approximately 58% of them were found once. Clones ranked in the top ten supply 3% to 3.5% of the sample. The material sequenced was PBMCs. The receptors were gathered from a woman aged 45 to 65 in good health and CMV-seronegative.

The rearrangement uses TRBV5-1 and TRBJ2-7; 8 bases map to TRBD1. This CDR3 has 16 residues. Germline V lookup: CDR1 SGHRS, CDR2 YFSETQ. With V trimmed by 3 bases and J by 3 bases, 11 bases remained unmatched. CDR3 loop: CASSSTTGAGYYEQYF. The DNA for the CDR3 is TGCGCCAGCAGCTCGACGACAGGGGCCGGCTACTACGAGCAGTACTTC.

The J gene is TRBJ2-6, the V gene TRBV7-3; D is perhaps TRBD1 (5 bases). The CDR3 is made up of 16 amino acids. V shed 2 bases and J shed 0 bases, with 8 bases lying between them. CDR1 and CDR2 (germline): SGHTA, FQGTGA. The CDR3 region is CASSLGASSGANVLTF. For the CDR3, the DNA is TGTGCCAGCAGCTTAGGGGCTAGCTCTGGGGCCAACGTCCTGACTTTC.

This clone came up once. The CDR3 coding sequence is TGCGCCAGCAGCCCAACCCCAGGGGTGGCAGAGACCCAGTACTTC. It specifies CASSPTPGVAETQYF. V gene TRBV4-3 combines with J gene TRBJ2-5, with D tentatively TRBD1 (6 bases). The CDR3 is made up of 15 amino acids. Germline V lookup: CDR1 LGHNA, CDR2 YSLEER. V was clipped by 4 bases and J by 4 bases, with 16 bases between them.

A few counts support this clone. The V and J genes are TRBV9 and TRBJ1-1; D possibly corresponds to TRBD1 (5 bases). The CDR3 is 14 amino acids. The ends were cut back, 0 bases at V and 3 bases at J, with 9 bases in the middle. The germline gives CDR1 SGDLS, CDR2 YYNGEE. The CDR3 loop reads CASSVDWGDTEAFF. The CDR3 bases are TGTGCCAGCAGCGTAGATTGGGGGGACACTGAAGCTTTCTTT.

The genes are TRBV5-1 and TRBJ2-7; TRBD2 might be the D (6 bases). The CDR3 is 15 residues long. The V end was cut by 4 bases, the J end by 4 bases, with 18 bases between. Germline values: CDR1 SGHRS, CDR2 YFSETQ. The CDR3 spells CASSPGYGSFYEQYF. Here the CDR3 DNA reads TGCGCCAGCAGCCCGGGGTACGGGAGTTTTTACGAGCAGTACTTC. Complete variable domain (other parts from reference TRBV5-1 and TRBJ2-7): KAGVTQTPRYLIKTRGQQVTLSCSPISGHRSVSWYQQTPGQGLQFLFEYFSETQRNKGNFPGRFSGRQFSNSRSEMNVSTLELGDSALYLCASSPGYGSFYEQYFGPGTRLTVT.

This clone showed up just a few times. This sequence joins TRBV10-3 and TRBJ1-2, with 9 nucleotides matching TRBD1. Trimming took 6 bases from V and 3 from J; bases not matched to a gene: 5. This CDR3 spans 14 amino acids. From germline, CDR1 is ENHRY and CDR2 SYGVKD. The CDR3 sequence is CAISRDRDYYGYTF. The DNA of the CDR3 is TGTGCCATCAGCAGGGACAGGGATTACTATGGCTACACCTTC.

The chain couples TRBV29-1 to TRBJ1-2, with D possibly matching TRBD1 (6 bases). The CDR3 length is 16 residues. Trimming removed 6 bases at V and 3 bases at J, with 23 bases between. Per germline, CDR1 SQVTM and CDR2 ANQGSEA. The CDR3 reads CSVGPGHHKVDYGYTF. The DNA of the CDR3 is TGCAGCGTGGGGCCGGGACACCACAAAGTAGACTATGGCTACACCTTC.

This clone appeared once. The CDR3 loop reads CASSHDPRPEAFF. The CDR3 DNA sequence: TGTGCCAGCAGCCATGACCCTAGACCTGAAGCTTTCTTT. This chain joins TRBV7-9 and TRBJ1-1; D uncertain. The CDR3 runs to 13 residues. The germline CDR1 and CDR2 sequences are SEHNR and FQNEAQ (reference sequence). The V end lost 5 bases, the J end lost 6 bases, and 13 bases lay between the germline ends. The full variable domain, with the rest looked up from reference TRBV7-9 and TRBJ1-1, is DTGVSQNPRHKITKRGQNVTFRCDPISEHNRLYWYRQTLGQGPEFLTYFQNEAQLEKSRLLSDRFSAERPKGSFSTLEIQRTEQGDSAMYLCASSHDPRPEAFFGQGTRLTVV.